This T cell receptor beta chain was sequenced for a study of T cells in Graves' hyperthyroidism and ophthalmopathy. The CDR3 length is 15 residues. V dropped 0 bases and J dropped 3 bases, with 11 bases sitting between them. The germline V gene has CDR1 SEHNR and CDR2 FQNEAQ (reference sequence). Researchers took RNA transcripts and amplified the TCR beta CDR3 regions from them. The primer set for the first-round RT-PCR of the TCR CDR3 was HTBI. TCRdb ran MiXCR on the multiplex PCR reads and lists one entry per CDR3 protein. The sample gives about 480,000 distinct CDR3 sequences, approximately 15% of which show up once; around 17% is in the top ten.

The chain links TRBV7-9 to TRBJ1-1, with a possible D match to TRBD1 (5 bases). The receptor comes from a young woman with Graves' hyperthyroidism. The sample was blood. As DNA, the CDR3 is TGTGCCAGCAGCTTAGCGCCGAAGGGGCACACTGAAGCTTTCTTT. It is translated as CASSLAPKGHTEAFF. The variable domain in full, with the rest retrieved from reference TRBV7-9 and TRBJ1-1, is DTGVSQNPRHKITKRGQNVTFRCDPISEHNRLYWYRQTLGQGPEFLTYFQNEAQLEKSRLLSDRFSAERPKGSFSTLEIQRTEQGDSAMYLCASSLAPKGHTEAFFGQGTRLTVV.